This is a list of T cell receptor beta chains from one sample in a study of cytomegalovirus exposure and HLA in healthy donors. Generated by immunoSEQ multiplex PCR, the TCRdb table keeps only in-frame clones and is missing some. The table shows about 190,000 clones, with approximately 84% occurring only once. The sequenced material came from PBMCs. These receptors all stem from a woman aged 50 to 65 in good health and CMV-seropositive. The CDR3 runs from the conserved cysteine through the conserved F or W. A D gene is named only where the DNA matches it firmly.

>TRBV7-9|TRBJ2-1|TRBD2
TGTGCCAGCAGCTCGACTAGCGGGGGGGCGGATGAGCAGTTCTTC
CASSSTSGGADEQFF
>TRBV5-1|TRBJ1-1|TRBD1
TGCGCCAGCAGCTCCGGGACAGGGAGATCTTCAGTCATGAACACTGAAGCTTTCTTT
CASSSGTGRSSVMNTEAFF
>TRBV5-4|TRBJ2-7|-
TGTGCCAGCAGCTTTTTATCGGGGAACGAGCAGTACTTC
CASSFLSGNEQYF
>TRBV6-5|TRBJ2-5|TRBD1
TGTGCCAGCAGTCCCTGGGACAGGGAGGCGACCCAGTACTTC
CASSPWDREATQYF
>TRBV10-1|TRBJ2-3|-
TGCGCCAGCAGTGAGGGAGGGGGCTATACGCAGTATTTT
CASSEGGGYTQYF
>TRBV9|TRBJ1-6|TRBD1
TGTGCCAGCAGCGTCGGACAGGGGGACTCACCCCTCCACTTT
CASSVGQGDSPLHF
>TRBV5-1|TRBJ1-3|-
TGCGCCAGCAGCCTGGTCGGGTCCTCTGGAAACACCATATATTTT
CASSLVGSSGNTIYF
>TRBV28|TRBJ2-6|TRBD2
TGTGCCAGCAGTCCCCCTGCTAGCGGGGGATCTCCTGGGGCCAACGTCCTGACTTTC
CASSPPASGGSPGANVLTF
>TRBV18|TRBJ1-1|TRBD1
TGTGCCAGCTCACCCCCGACCGGGACAGTGAACACTGAAGCTTTCTTT
CASSPPTGTVNTEAFF
>TRBV2|TRBJ2-1|-
TGTGCCAGCAAGCCGATGGGCGATGAGCAGTTCTTC
CASKPMGDEQFF